The clone carrying this TCR beta chain occurred a few times. Its specificity is unknown. This record belongs to a study of T cell responses to AZD1222 COVID-19 vaccine. Points from the study as a whole: The donor cohort was predominantly white British with a female majority, and clonal diversity may have been underestimated. Repertoire sampling was restricted to post-peak T cell response timepoints. Baseline antibody screening turned up just a handful of seropositive AZD1222 recipients. Unmutated regions of variants are reportedly targeted by nearly half of spike-specific TCRs.

Profiling relied on immunoSEQ multiplex PCR, and the TCRdb table lists in-frame clones only, not all of them. Here the sample spans around 140,000 clones, 80% to 90% being singletons. Germline lookup yields CDR1 SGHAT and CDR2 FQNNGV. CDR3 length: 15 amino acids. The V end was cut by 5 bases, the J end by 9 bases, with 17 bases between. The source of this sequence is an adult in good health. The J gene is TRBJ1-6, the V gene TRBV11-2, with D uncertain. This sample comprised peripheral blood, obtained on day 0 of AZD1222 vaccination. The CDR3 region is CASSQDLVGISPLHF. CDR3 nucleotides: TGTGCCAGCAGCCAAGACCTGGTCGGCATTTCACCCCTCCACTTT. Full variable domain (rest looked up from reference TRBV11-2 and TRBJ1-6): EAGVAQSPRYKIIEKRQSVAFWCNPISGHATLYWYQQILGQGPKLLIQFQNNGVVDDSQLPKDRFSAERLKGVDSTLKIQPAKLEDSAVYLCASSQDLVGISPLHFGNGTRLTVT.